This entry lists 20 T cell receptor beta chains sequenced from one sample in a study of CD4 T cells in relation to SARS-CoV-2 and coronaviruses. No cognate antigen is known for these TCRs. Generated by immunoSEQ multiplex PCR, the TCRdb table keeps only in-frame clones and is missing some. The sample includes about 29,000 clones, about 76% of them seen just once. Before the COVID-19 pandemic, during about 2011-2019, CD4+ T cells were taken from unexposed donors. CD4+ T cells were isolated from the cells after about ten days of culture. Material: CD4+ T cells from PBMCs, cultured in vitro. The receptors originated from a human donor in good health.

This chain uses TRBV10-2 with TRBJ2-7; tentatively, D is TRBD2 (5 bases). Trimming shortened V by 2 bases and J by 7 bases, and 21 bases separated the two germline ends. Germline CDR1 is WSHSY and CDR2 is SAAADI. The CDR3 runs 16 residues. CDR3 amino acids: CASSETRVGRTEEQYF. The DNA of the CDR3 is TGCGCCAGCAGTGAGACCCGAGTCGGAAGGACTGAGGAGCAGTACTTC.

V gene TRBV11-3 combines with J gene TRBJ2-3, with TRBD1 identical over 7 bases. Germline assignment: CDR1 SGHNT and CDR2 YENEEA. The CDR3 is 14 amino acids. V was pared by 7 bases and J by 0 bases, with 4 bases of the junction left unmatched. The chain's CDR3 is CASKGAGSTDTQYF. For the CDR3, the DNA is TGTGCCAGCAAGGGGGCAGGTAGCACAGATACGCAGTATTTT.

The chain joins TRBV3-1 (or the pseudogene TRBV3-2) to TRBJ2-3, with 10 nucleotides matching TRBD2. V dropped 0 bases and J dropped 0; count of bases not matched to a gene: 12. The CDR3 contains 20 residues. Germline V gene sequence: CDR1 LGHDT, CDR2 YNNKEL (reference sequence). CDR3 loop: CASSQDPSGGALTSTDTQYF. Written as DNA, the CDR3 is TGTGCCAGCAGCCAAGACCCTAGCGGGGGAGCGCTTACTAGCACAGATACGCAGTATTTT.

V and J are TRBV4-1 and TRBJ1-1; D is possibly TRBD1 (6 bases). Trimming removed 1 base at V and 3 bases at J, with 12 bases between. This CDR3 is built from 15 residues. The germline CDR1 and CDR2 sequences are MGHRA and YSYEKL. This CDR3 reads CASSQVGRGYTEAFF. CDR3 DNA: TGCGCCAGCAGCCAAGTCGGCAGGGGCTACACTGAAGCTTTCTTT.

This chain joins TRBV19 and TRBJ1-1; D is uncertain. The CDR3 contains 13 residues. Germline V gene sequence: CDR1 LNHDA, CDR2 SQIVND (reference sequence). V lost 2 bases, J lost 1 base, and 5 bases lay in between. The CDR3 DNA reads TGTGCCAGTAGTATAACCGGGAACACTGAAGCTTTCTTT. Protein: CASSITGNTEAFF.

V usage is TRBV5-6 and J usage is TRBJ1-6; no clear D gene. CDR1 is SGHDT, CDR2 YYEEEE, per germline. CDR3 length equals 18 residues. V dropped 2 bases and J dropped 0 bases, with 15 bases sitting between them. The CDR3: CASSFIPAGSSYNSPLHF. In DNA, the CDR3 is TGTGCCAGCAGCTTTATCCCGGCCGGAAGCTCCTATAATTCACCCCTCCACTTT.

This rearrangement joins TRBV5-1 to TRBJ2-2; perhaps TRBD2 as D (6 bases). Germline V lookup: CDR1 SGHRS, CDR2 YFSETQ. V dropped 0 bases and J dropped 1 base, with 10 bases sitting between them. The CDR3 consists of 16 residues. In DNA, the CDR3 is TGCGCCAGCAGCTTGGCCGGACTACAGAACACCGGGGAGCTGTTTTTT. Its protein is CASSLAGLQNTGELFF.

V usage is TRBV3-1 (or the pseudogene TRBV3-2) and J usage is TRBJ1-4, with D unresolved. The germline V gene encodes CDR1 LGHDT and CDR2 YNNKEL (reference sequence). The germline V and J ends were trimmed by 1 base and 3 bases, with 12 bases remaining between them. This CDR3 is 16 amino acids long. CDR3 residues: CASSQATFGANEKLFF. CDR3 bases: TGTGCCAGCAGCCAAGCGACATTCGGGGCTAATGAAAAACTGTTTTTT.

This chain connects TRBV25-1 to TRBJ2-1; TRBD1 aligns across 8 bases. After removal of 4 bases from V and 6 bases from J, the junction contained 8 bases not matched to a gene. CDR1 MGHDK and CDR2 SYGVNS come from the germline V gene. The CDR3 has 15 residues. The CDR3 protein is CASSGGQGRVNEQFF. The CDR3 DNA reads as TGTGCCAGCAGTGGAGGACAGGGTCGGGTCAATGAGCAGTTCTTC.

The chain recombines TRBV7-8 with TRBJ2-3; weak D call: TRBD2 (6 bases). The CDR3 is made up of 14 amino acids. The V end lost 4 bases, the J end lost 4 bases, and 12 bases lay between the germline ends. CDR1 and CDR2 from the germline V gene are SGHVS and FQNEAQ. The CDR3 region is CASSSSGVSDTQYF. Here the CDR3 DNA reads TGTGCCAGCAGCTCCTCGGGAGTGTCAGATACGCAGTATTTT.

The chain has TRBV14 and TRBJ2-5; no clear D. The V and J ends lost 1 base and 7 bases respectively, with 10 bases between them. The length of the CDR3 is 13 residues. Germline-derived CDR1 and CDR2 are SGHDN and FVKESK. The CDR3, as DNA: TGTGCCAGCAGCCAAGGTGGTTCGTGGACCCAGTACTTC. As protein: CASSQGGSWTQYF.

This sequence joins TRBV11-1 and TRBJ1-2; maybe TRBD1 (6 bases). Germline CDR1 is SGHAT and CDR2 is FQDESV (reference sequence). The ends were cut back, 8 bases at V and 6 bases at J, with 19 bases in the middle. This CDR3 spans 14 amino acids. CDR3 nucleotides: TGTGCCAGCGAACCAGGGGCCTCGGATAATGGCTACACCTTC. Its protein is CASEPGASDNGYTF.

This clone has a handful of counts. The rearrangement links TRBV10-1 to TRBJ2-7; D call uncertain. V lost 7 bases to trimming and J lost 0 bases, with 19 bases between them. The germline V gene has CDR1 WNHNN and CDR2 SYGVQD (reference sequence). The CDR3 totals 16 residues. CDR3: CASMRHVRISSYEQYF. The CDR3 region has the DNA TGCGCCAGCATGAGACACGTACGGATCAGCTCCTACGAGCAGTACTTC.

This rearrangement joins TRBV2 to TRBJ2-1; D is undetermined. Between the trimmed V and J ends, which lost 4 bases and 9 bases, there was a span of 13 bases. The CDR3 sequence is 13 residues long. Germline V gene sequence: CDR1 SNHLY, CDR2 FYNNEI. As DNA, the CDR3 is TGTGCCAGCAGTGCTGGTAGTGCCGGTGAGCAGTTCTTC. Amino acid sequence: CASSAGSAGEQFF.

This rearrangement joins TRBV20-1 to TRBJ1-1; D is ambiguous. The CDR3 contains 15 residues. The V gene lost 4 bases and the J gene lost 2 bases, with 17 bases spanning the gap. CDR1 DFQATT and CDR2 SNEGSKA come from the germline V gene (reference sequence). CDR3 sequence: CSAIDLDWGNTEAFF. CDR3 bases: TGCAGTGCTATTGACCTAGACTGGGGAAACACTGAAGCTTTCTTT.

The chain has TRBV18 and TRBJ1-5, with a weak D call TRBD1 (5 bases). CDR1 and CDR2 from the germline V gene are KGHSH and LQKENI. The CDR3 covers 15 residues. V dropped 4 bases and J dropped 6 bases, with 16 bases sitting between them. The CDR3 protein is CASSLREGFAQPQHF. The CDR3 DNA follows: TGTGCCAGCTCACTAAGGGAGGGGTTTGCTCAGCCCCAGCATTTT.

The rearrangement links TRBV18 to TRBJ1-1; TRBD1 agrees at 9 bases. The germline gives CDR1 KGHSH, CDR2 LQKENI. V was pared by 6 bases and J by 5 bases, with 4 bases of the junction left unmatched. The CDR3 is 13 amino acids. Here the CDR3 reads CASSPTGGTEAFF. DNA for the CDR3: TGTGCCAGCTCGCCGACAGGGGGAACTGAAGCTTTCTTT.

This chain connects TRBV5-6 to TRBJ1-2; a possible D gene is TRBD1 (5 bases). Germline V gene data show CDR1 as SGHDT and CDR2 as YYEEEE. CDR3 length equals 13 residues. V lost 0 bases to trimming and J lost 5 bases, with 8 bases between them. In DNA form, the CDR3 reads TGTGCCAGCAGCTTGGGACAGCTTTATGGCTACACCTTC. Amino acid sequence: CASSLGQLYGYTF.

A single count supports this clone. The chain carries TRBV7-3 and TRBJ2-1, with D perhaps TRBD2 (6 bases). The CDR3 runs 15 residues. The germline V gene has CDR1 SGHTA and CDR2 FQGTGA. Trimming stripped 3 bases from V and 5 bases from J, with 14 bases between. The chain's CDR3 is CASSFPGPGDNEQFF. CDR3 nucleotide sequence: TGTGCCAGCAGCTTCCCGGGACCGGGAGACAATGAGCAGTTCTTC.

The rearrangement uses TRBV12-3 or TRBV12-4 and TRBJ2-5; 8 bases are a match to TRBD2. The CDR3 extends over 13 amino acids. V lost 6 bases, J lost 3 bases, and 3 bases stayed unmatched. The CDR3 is CASSSLAEETQYF. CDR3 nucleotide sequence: TGTGCCAGCAGCTCACTAGCGGAAGAGACCCAGTACTTC.